This T cell receptor (beta chain) was recovered during a study of T cells in Graves' hyperthyroidism and ophthalmopathy. This clonotype was counted only a few times. A much larger clone differs from this one at a single base, so this may be a read error. The germline V gene encodes CDR1 DFQATT and CDR2 SNEGSKA (reference sequence). CDR3 size: 16 residues. The germline V and J ends were trimmed by 1 base and 0 bases, with 13 bases remaining between them. These patients, aged 18 to 65, had recently diagnosed hyperthyroidism lasting under 2 months. In making diagnoses, clinical symptoms, serum thyroxine and TRAb, thyroid ultrasound and orbital computed tomography were all used. Amplification of TCR beta CDR3 regions used RNA as the template. The TCR CDR3 was amplified in a first-round RT-PCR using the HTBI primer set. MiXCR, applied by TCRdb to the multiplex PCR reads, yields one record per CDR3 protein. The sample holds roughly 420,000 distinct CDR3 sequences, about an eighth seen once.

The chain links TRBV20-1 to TRBJ2-1, with D perhaps matching TRBD2 (5 bases). The TCR was taken from a woman aged 18-30 years with Graves' hyperthyroidism. Material: blood. CDR3 protein: CSARGEEVSSYNEQFF. CDR3 nucleotide sequence: TGCAGTGCTAGAGGTGAGGAGGTGAGCTCCTACAATGAGCAGTTCTTC.